The sample holds many counts of the clone carrying this T cell receptor beta chain. The CDR3 is 17 amino acids. CDR1 ENHRY and CDR2 SYGVKD come from the germline V gene. The ends lost 10 bases at V and 0 bases at J; junction bases unmatched: 9. Researchers took RNA transcripts and amplified the TCR beta CDR3 regions from them. HTBI primers were employed in a first-round RT-PCR of the TCR CDR3. TCRdb called the multiplex PCR reads again in MiXCR, with one record for every CDR3 protein. The repertoire holds nearly 600,000 distinct CDR3 sequences, 12% to 15% seen once, with more than 6% in the top ten. The source of the sample is a study of T cells in Graves' hyperthyroidism and ophthalmopathy.

The source of this sequence is a woman aged 18-29 years with Graves' ophthalmopathy. The sample consisted of blood. The V and J genes are TRBV10-3 and TRBJ1-4; 12 positions agree with TRBD1. The CDR3 DNA reads TGTGCCAGCCGGGGACAGGGGGCGTCTGCAACTAATGAAAAACTGTTTTTT. It encodes CASRGQGASATNEKLFF.